This T cell receptor beta chain was recovered during a study of shared clonotypes between healthy human individuals (dated by TCRdb to the early 2020s). Concerning the study at large: Two women and three men aged 18 to 49 years were included in the cohort. For each donor, CD4 naive and CD4 memory were each given three plates, CD8 naive was given two plates, and CD8 memory was given one plate. The study deeply sequenced blood TCR repertoires of five healthy adults to estimate repertoire size and the extent of clonotype sharing between individuals. To increase sequencing depth and limit assay-specific biases, TCR repertoire library preparation and sequencing were carried out by different laboratories using diverse techniques. Each donor's leukapheresis produced roughly between roughly 0.9 and 9 billion PBMCs.

What the authors observed across the whole study: Sampling was limited to blood, and TCR repertoires in tissue likely differ from TCR repertoires in blood. Compared with non-shared clonotypes, the clonotypes found in all four sorted-subset donors had higher generation probabilities. Incomplete sequencing was indicated by rarefaction of sorted-subset datasets, despite the large sequencing depth. The small number of donors limited the genetic and exposure-history diversity represented. Based on pairwise subsampling, the degree of clonotype sharing among donors was expected to be affected by sequencing depth. Larger estimated clonotype richness was generally found for naive subsets than for memory subsets. Approximately 4.8% of naive CD4, roughly 3.6% of naive CD8, about 2.5% of memory CD4, and over 0.35% of memory CD8 clonotypes were shared across four donors.

This clone has just one count. Its target antigen remains unknown. Nothing much larger sits one base from this clone, and base qualities are not available. Donors were healthy HIV-negative adults with no recently reported acute infections or vaccinations. Every donor was a Caucasian adult living in Nashville, Tennessee, USA. Magnetic negative selection was used to enrich CD4+ T cells, after which naive cells were positively selected on CD45RA and the negative fraction became the memory subset. Blood was obtained by leukapheresis, after which PBMCs were separated by Ficoll-Histopaque density gradient centrifugation and cryopreserved in liquid nitrogen vapor phase. Analytical flow cytometry was used to check the purity and quantity of every magnetically sorted T cell population. Genomic DNA was isolated from each sorted fraction and quantified by UV absorbance on a Nanodrop 2000c. Sequences SGHDT (CDR1) and YYEEEE (CDR2) are obtained from the germline V gene. Relative to germline, V is missing 5 bases and J is missing 8 bases, with 11 bases of the junction outside any gene match. Taken from cysteine to phenylalanine, the CDR3 has 15 residues. The sequence is cut down to CDR3 DNA, 45 bases in frame from base 1.

Using the deep immunoSEQ assay, TCR CDR3 regions were amplified from genomic DNA by multiplex PCR. Extracted genomic DNA from each cell subset was spread evenly across all wells of several immunoSEQ 96-well plates, with each plate serving as a replicate. Each replicate PCR for sorted subsets received around 200 ng genomic DNA, equal to about 30,000 T cell genomes. Purified libraries were quantified with a Qubit 3.0 fluorometer, sized on a Bioanalyzer 2100, and re-quantified with the KAPA Library Quantification kit. Every immunoSEQ 96-well plate was sequenced on a separate single-read 150-cycle Illumina NextSeq 550 flow cell. The published analysis was carried out like this. The immunoSEQ output contained only junctional sequences without quality scores, so filtering could not match that applied to full-length reads. Sequences were annotated with PyIR, a Python wrapper for IgBLAST v1.9, and V/J genes and CDR3 were assigned using IMGT germline references. Reads were removed for weak V/J assignments (E-value above 1e-6), missing CDR3, stop codons, out-of-frame junctions, or ambiguous translated residues. A V3J clonotype was defined by an identical inferred V gene, J gene, and CDR3 amino acid sequence. Percentage overlap between repertoires was computed as shared unique clonotypes divided by the size of the smaller repertoire. RTK rarefaction, the Chao1 estimator, and Recon v2.1 estimates of unobserved clonotypes were used to assess repertoire richness. OLGA was used to compute generation probabilities for all TCRbeta clonotypes that the gDNA method yielded from a few donors. In its TCRdb copy, this immuneACCESS table keeps in-frame sequences only and misses some clones. Where compared with another copy, unresolved V genes explain less than half of these, and the others have no known cause. V and J calls and clone size follow that table, whereas D and trimming were derived from the DNA. This sample comprises 1.5 million to 1.9 million clones, approximately 98% of them detected only once. Roughly 0.4% of the sample lies in the top ten.

Recombination connected TRBV5-6 to TRBJ2-1, with TRBD1 identical over 9 junction bases. The source is a man between 25 and 39 years old in good health. Specimen: naive CD4+ T cells sorted from blood. Reading the label with the study, this specimen's cell subset or site is: CD45RA+ positively selected. The nucleotide sequence is TGTGCCAGCAGTCACCGGGACAGGGATATCGATGAGCAGTTCTTC. It is translated as CASSHRDRDIDEQFF.